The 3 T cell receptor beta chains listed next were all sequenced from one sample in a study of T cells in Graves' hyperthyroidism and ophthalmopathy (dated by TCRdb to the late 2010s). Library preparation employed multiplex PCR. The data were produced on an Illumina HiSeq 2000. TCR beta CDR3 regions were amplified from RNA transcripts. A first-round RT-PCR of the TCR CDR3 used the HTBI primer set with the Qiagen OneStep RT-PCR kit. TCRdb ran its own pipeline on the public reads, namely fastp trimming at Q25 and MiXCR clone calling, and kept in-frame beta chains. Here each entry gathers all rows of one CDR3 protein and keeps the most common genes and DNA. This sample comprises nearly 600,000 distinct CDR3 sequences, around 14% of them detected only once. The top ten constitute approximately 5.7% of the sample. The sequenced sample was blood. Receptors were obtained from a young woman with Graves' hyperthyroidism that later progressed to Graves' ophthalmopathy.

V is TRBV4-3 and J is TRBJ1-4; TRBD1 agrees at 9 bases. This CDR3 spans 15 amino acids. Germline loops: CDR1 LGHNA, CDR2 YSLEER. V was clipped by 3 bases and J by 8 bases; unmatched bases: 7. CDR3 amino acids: CASSQYRGQGEKLFF. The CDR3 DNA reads TGCGCCAGCAGCCAGTACAGGGGGCAAGGCGAAAAACTGTTTTTT.

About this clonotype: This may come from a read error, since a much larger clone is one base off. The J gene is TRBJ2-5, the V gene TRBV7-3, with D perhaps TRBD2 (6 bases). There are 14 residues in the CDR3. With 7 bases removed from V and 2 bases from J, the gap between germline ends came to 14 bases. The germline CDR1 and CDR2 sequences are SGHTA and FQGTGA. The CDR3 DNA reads TGTGCCAGCATCTGGGGACTCCCACAAGAGACCCAGTACTTC. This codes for CASIWGLPQETQYF.

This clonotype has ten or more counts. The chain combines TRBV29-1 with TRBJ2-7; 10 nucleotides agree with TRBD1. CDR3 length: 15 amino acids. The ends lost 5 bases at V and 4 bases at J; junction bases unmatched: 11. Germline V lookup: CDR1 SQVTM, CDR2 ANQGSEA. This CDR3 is CSVSFTGQGSYEQYF. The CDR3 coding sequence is TGCAGCGTTAGTTTCACGGGACAGGGGAGTTACGAGCAGTACTTC.